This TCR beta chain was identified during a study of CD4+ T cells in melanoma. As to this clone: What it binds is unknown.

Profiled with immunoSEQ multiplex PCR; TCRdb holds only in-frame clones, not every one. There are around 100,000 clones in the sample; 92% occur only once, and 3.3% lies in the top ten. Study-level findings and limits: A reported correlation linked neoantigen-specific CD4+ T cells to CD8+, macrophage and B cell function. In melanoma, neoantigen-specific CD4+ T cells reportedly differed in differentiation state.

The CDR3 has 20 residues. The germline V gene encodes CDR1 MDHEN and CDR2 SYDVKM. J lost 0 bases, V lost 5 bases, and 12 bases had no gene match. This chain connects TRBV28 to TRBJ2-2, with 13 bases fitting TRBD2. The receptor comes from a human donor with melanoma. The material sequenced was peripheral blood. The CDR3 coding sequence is TGTGCCAGCAGTCGCCCCTTAGGACTAGCGGGAGCCGCGAACACCGGGGAGCTGTTTTTT. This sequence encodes CASSRPLGLAGAANTGELFF.